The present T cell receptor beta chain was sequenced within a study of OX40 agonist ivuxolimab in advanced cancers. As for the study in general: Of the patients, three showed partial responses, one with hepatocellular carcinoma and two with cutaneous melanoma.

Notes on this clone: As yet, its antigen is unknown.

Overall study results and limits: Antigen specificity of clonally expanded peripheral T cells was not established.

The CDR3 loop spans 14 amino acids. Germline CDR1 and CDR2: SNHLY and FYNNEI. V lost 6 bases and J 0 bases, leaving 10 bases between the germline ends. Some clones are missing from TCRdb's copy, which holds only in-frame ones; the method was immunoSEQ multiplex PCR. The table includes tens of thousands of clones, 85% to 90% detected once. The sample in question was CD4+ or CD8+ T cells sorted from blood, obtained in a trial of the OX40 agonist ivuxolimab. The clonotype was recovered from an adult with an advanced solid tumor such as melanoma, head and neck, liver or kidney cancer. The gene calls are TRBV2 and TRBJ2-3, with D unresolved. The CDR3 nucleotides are TGTGCCAGCAGAGGGTACCTTAGCACAGATACGCAGTATTTT. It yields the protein CASRGYLSTDTQYF.